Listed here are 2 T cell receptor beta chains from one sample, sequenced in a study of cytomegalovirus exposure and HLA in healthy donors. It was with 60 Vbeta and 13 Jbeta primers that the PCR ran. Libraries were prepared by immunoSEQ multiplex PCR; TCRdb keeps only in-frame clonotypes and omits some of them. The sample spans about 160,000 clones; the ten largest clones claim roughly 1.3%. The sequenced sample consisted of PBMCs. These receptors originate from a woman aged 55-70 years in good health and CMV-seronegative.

The CDR3 protein is CASSSGGTSPLHF. CDR3 bases: TGTGCCAGCTCCTCGGGGGGGACTTCACCCCTCCACTTT. The chain uses TRBV18 and TRBJ1-6, with D tentatively TRBD1 (5 bases). In germline, CDR1 is KGHSH, CDR2 LQKENI. The CDR3 has 13 amino acids. V was clipped by 6 bases and J by 9 bases, with 12 bases between them.

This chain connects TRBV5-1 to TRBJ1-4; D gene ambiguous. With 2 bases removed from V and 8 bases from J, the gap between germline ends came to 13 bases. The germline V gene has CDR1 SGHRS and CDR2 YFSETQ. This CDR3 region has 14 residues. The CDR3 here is CASSFGIVQEKLFF. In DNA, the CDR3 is TGCGCCAGCAGCTTCGGGATAGTTCAGGAAAAACTGTTTTTT.